What follows describes a single T cell receptor beta chain. It was during active infection that Seattle patients were enrolled and then longitudinally followed. This sample was included in a study of blood T cell repertoires in COVID-19. Study as a whole: Samples of COVID-19 (acute and convalescent) were obtained from the United States, Italy and Spain.

Germline loops: CDR1 MDHEN, CDR2 SYDVKM. This CDR3 has 17 residues. V was shortened by 5 bases and J by 0 bases, with 19 bases between the two germline ends. Source study methods: Reference gene primer amplification yielded estimated nucleated cell counts. Here immunoSEQ multiplex PCR was the method, and the copy in TCRdb shows in-frame clones only, minus some. The DNA gave D and trimming, while V, J and clone size come from that table. Here the sample spans 200,000 to 250,000 clones, 80% to 90% being singletons. This clonotype originated in a man aged 30 to 45 with COVID-19, enrolled during active disease. The chain uses TRBV28 and TRBJ1-1, with D tentatively TRBD1 (6 bases). The sample taken for sequencing was peripheral blood. CDR3 bases: TGTGCCAGCAGTCCCCCCGGGACACTCTTCATGAACACTGAAGCTTTCTTT. It is translated as CASSPPGTLFMNTEAFF.